This T cell receptor beta chain was identified in a study of cytomegalovirus exposure and HLA in healthy donors. Germline V gene data show CDR1 as SGHTA and CDR2 as FQGNSA. The V end was cut by 3 bases, the J end by 5 bases, with 4 bases between. The CDR3 length is 11 residues. General study findings and limits: Links to common viral pathogens appeared, in a later analysis, for several of the most significant clusters. Reports indicated that the classifier achieved high specificity and sensitivity in diagnosing cytomegalovirus status.

Of note for this clone: Antigen unknown.

PCR amplification relied on 60 Vbeta primers (plus 13 Jbeta primers). As handled by the study authors: Later, about 80 million unique TCR beta chains were counted in an analysis, and some 10 million of them were shared. The repertoire was sequenced with immunoSEQ multiplex PCR; TCRdb's copy has only in-frame clones and lacks some. Clone size and the V and J calls come from that table; the DNA yielded D and trimming. The sample has over 120,000 clones; 75% to 90% are singletons. The clonotype was recovered from a woman in her 30s in good health and CMV-seronegative. This chain uses TRBV7-2 with TRBJ1-1; no clear D gene. The sample was PBMCs. The CDR3 spells CASSFKTEAFF. The CDR3 DNA reads as TGTGCCAGCAGCTTCAAAACTGAAGCTTTCTTT. The full variable domain, with the rest looked up from reference TRBV7-2 and TRBJ1-1, is GAGVSQSPSNKVTEKGKDVELRCDPISGHTALYWYRQSLGQGLEFLIYFQGNSAPDKSGLPSDRFSAERTGGSVSTLTIQRTQQEDSAVYLCASSFKTEAFFGQGTRLTVV.